Listed below are T cell receptor beta chains from one sample, sequenced in a study of T cell responses to AZD1222 COVID-19 vaccine. Sequencing used immunoSEQ multiplex PCR; TCRdb keeps in-frame clones, though not all of them. The repertoire holds 180,000 or so clones, with 94% as singletons. This sample comprised peripheral blood, obtained on day 0 of AZD1222 vaccination. The source of these receptors is an adult in good health. CDR3s include the opening cysteine and the closing phenylalanine or tryptophan. Each record gives: V gene, J gene, clone size, CDR3 protein. Size is omitted from some rows. Given values are once, few, many or a class for expanded clones.

V gene: TRBV6-5
J gene: TRBJ1-6
clone size: -
CDR3 protein: CASRPGTEKVSPLHF

V gene: TRBV7-3
J gene: TRBJ2-5
clone size: -
CDR3 protein: CASSAAPLAGVMEETQYF

V gene: TRBV4-2
J gene: TRBJ2-5
clone size: -
CDR3 protein: CASSQEGGGLAGARTQYF

V gene: TRBV12-3/TRBV12-4
J gene: TRBJ2-2
clone size: -
CDR3 protein: CASSLSSVGELFF

V gene: TRBV5-1
J gene: TRBJ2-1
clone size: -
CDR3 protein: CASSLVGNVGEQFF

V gene: TRBV19
J gene: TRBJ2-7
clone size: -
CDR3 protein: CASSGAGVPDEQYF

V gene: TRBV19
J gene: TRBJ2-5
clone size: -
CDR3 protein: CASSEGLRGETQYF

V gene: TRBV18
J gene: TRBJ2-1
clone size: -
CDR3 protein: CASSPISSYEQFF

V gene: TRBV19
J gene: TRBJ1-1
clone size: -
CDR3 protein: CASSLGRENTEAFF

V gene: TRBV11-2
J gene: TRBJ1-1
clone size: -
CDR3 protein: CASSPYRGVNTEAFF

V gene: TRBV6-5
J gene: TRBJ1-6
clone size: -
CDR3 protein: CASIIGTTDRPTLHF

V gene: TRBV19
J gene: TRBJ1-1
clone size: -
CDR3 protein: CASSIDLGGEAFF

V gene: TRBV12-3/TRBV12-4
J gene: TRBJ1-5
clone size: once
CDR3 protein: CASSSGGQPQHF

V gene: TRBV6-6
J gene: TRBJ2-7
clone size: once
CDR3 protein: CASRADSFGEQYF

V gene: TRBV5-4
J gene: TRBJ2-7
clone size: -
CDR3 protein: CASSLLVGSYEQYF

V gene: TRBV2
J gene: TRBJ1-1
clone size: -
CDR3 protein: CASSAADRVEAFF

V gene: TRBV5-1
J gene: TRBJ1-3
clone size: -
CDR3 protein: CASSLDRGNTIYF

V gene: TRBV23-1
J gene: TRBJ2-5
clone size: -
CDR3 protein: CASSQSRSRAERDITQRETQYF

V gene: TRBV4-2
J gene: TRBJ2-2
clone size: few
CDR3 protein: CASSQELGRRGTGELFF

V gene: TRBV28
J gene: TRBJ1-6
clone size: -
CDR3 protein: CASNLFTGIARNSPLHF

V gene: TRBV19
J gene: TRBJ1-4
clone size: -
CDR3 protein: CASRLQGVEKLFF

V gene: TRBV4-2
J gene: TRBJ2-7
clone size: once
CDR3 protein: CASSQDKIYEQYF

V gene: TRBV6-1
J gene: TRBJ1-2
clone size: -
CDR3 protein: CASRDTFNYGYTF

V gene: TRBV7-3
J gene: TRBJ2-1
clone size: -
CDR3 protein: CASSSYSYNEQFF

V gene: TRBV27
J gene: TRBJ2-2
clone size: -
CDR3 protein: CASSFPGTGELFF

V gene: TRBV6-4
J gene: TRBJ2-1
clone size: few
CDR3 protein: CASSPLAGEGDEQFF

V gene: TRBV24-1
J gene: TRBJ1-5
clone size: -
CDR3 protein: CATSGQGSQPQHF

V gene: TRBV14
J gene: TRBJ1-1
clone size: -
CDR3 protein: CASSQEDRGGTEAFF

V gene: TRBV30
J gene: TRBJ1-1
clone size: -
CDR3 protein: CAWSADPGGEAFF

V gene: TRBV25-1
J gene: TRBJ1-4
clone size: -
CDR3 protein: CASSEWGQLNEKLFF

V gene: TRBV28
J gene: TRBJ2-1
clone size: -
CDR3 protein: CASSPSSPDNEQFF

V gene: TRBV13
J gene: TRBJ2-7
clone size: -
CDR3 protein: CASIRGPRINYEQYF

V gene: TRBV9
J gene: TRBJ2-1
clone size: -
CDR3 protein: CASSVAFASDEQFF

V gene: TRBV4-1
J gene: TRBJ1-3
clone size: -
CDR3 protein: CASSHSEGRGNTIYF

V gene: TRBV29-1
J gene: TRBJ2-3
clone size: -
CDR3 protein: CSVAETPSGAQYF

V gene: TRBV10-3
J gene: TRBJ1-1
clone size: -
CDR3 protein: CAISAPDRGDTEAFF

V gene: TRBV30
J gene: TRBJ1-1
clone size: -
CDR3 protein: CAWSQGPEAFF

V gene: TRBV19
J gene: TRBJ1-2
clone size: -
CDR3 protein: CASSPGTNNYGYTF

V gene: TRBV28
J gene: TRBJ1-2
clone size: -
CDR3 protein: CASRFSVGGGGYTF

V gene: TRBV7-9
J gene: TRBJ1-5
clone size: -
CDR3 protein: CASRKRTGARIYQPQHF

V gene: TRBV27
J gene: TRBJ1-6
clone size: -
CDR3 protein: CASSLQVGSPLHF